The 4 T cell receptor beta chains below all came from one sample that was sequenced in a study of beta chain features in type 1 diabetes. Points from the study as a whole: People with Type 1 diabetes carried modestly yet significantly shorter TCRB CDR3s in all four CD4+ subsets.

Isolated RNA was reverse transcribed in full, so expressed TCRB transcripts were sequenced. Produced via immunoSEQ multiplex PCR; TCRdb's table is partial and in-frame only. The sample carries around 130,000 clones, 7% to 10% recorded once. For these receptors, no antigen is known. Sequences were obtained from central memory CD4+ T cells from blood. The source of these receptors is a man between 25 and 39 years old with type 1 diabetes.

The rearrangement joins TRBV6-4 to TRBJ2-7, with 8 bases fitting TRBD1. This CDR3 contains 13 residues. Germline V gene lookup returns CDR1 MRHNA and CDR2 SNTAGT. With V trimmed by 3 bases and J by 5 bases, 3 bases remained unmatched. The CDR3 DNA reads TGTGCCAGCAGTGAGACAGGGGAGGACGAGCAGTACTTC. Translated, it gives CASSETGEDEQYF.

This rearrangement joins TRBV25-1 to TRBJ2-5; D unclear. The V gene lost 1 base and the J gene lost 1 base, with 7 bases spanning the gap. This CDR3 region has 14 residues. Germline V gene data show CDR1 as MGHDK and CDR2 as SYGVNS. CDR3: CASSEWSVQETQYF. The CDR3 bases are TGTGCCAGCAGTGAATGGTCGGTCCAAGAGACCCAGTACTTC. Supplemented by reference TRBV25-1 and TRBJ2-5, the full variable domain reads EADIYQTPRYLVIGTGKKITLECSQTMGHDKMYWYQQDPGMELHLIHYSYGVNSTEKGDLSSESTVSRIRTEHFPLTLESARPSHTSQYLCASSEWSVQETQYFGPGTRLLVL.

This clone showed up just a few times. The chain employs TRBV9 and TRBJ2-7; D may be TRBD1 (6 bases). Trimming cost V 1 base and J 3 bases, with 14 bases left between them. Germline values: CDR1 SGDLS, CDR2 YYNGEE. The CDR3 covers 15 residues. This CDR3 reads CASSVSGTHIYEQYF. The CDR3 DNA follows: TGTGCCAGCAGCGTATCCGGGACACATATCTACGAGCAGTACTTC.

This clone has more than one count but fewer than ten. This sequence joins TRBV14 and TRBJ2-7; TRBD1 agrees at 8 bases. Germline CDR1 is SGHDN and CDR2 is FVKESK. The junction had 6 bases not matched to a gene; V was cut back by 1 base and J by 4 bases. There are 15 residues in the CDR3. The CDR3 loop reads CASSQVAGGSYEQYF. CDR3 in DNA: TGTGCCAGCAGCCAAGTGGCAGGGGGCTCGTACGAGCAGTACTTC.